This T cell receptor (beta chain) was captured by sequencing in a study of shared clonotypes between healthy human individuals (dated by TCRdb to the early 2020s). Regarding the research as a whole: The cohort comprised a couple of women and a few men aged 18 to 49 years. Libraries were prepared and TCR repertoires were sequenced by different laboratories using diverse techniques, in order to increase sequencing depth and limit assay-specific biases. Blood TCR repertoires of about five healthy adults were deeply sequenced to estimate repertoire size and the extent of clonotype sharing between individuals. Between about 0.9 and 8.9 billion PBMCs per donor were obtained by leukapheresis.

Donors were healthy HIV-negative adults with no recently reported acute infections or vaccinations. Every donor was a Caucasian adult living in Nashville, Tennessee, USA. For unsorted samples, roughly 81 million PBMCs were counted and genomic DNA was extracted with the QIAamp DNA Blood Mini kit. Blood was obtained by leukapheresis, after which PBMCs were separated by Ficoll-Histopaque density gradient centrifugation and cryopreserved in liquid nitrogen vapor phase. This clone was seen a few times. Its antigen target is currently unknown. Base qualities were left out, and no much larger clone turns up one base away. Using the deep immunoSEQ assay, multiplex PCR amplified TCR CDR3 regions from genomic DNA. For each cell subset, the extracted genomic DNA was distributed evenly across all wells of several immunoSEQ 96-well plates, and each plate served as one replicate. Each replicate PCR for unsorted PBMC received about 0.3 ug genomic DNA, equal to tens of thousands of T cell genomes. Genomic DNA from unsorted PBMC was sequenced over ten immunoSEQ deep assay plates. The purified libraries were quantified using a Qubit 3.0 fluorometer, sized with a Bioanalyzer 2100, and then quantified again using the KAPA Library Quantification kit. Every immunoSEQ 96-well plate was sequenced on a dedicated single-read 150-cycle Illumina NextSeq 550 flow cell. As for how the authors treated the data: Because only junctional sequences without quality scores were contained in the immunoSEQ output, filtering matching that applied to full-length reads could not be performed. To assign V/J genes and CDR3, sequences were annotated using PyIR, a Python wrapper for IgBLAST v1.9, with IMGT germline references. Reads were filtered out if the reads had weak V/J assignments (E-value above 1e-6), no CDR3, stop codons, out-of-frame junctions, or ambiguous translated residues. V3J clonotypes were defined as sequences sharing the same inferred V gene, J gene, and CDR3 amino acid sequence. Percentage overlap between repertoires was calculated by dividing the number of shared unique clonotypes by the size of the smaller repertoire. Repertoire richness was assessed with RTK rarefaction, the Chao1 estimator, and Recon v2.1 estimates of unobserved clonotypes. In TCRdb, the immuneACCESS table is reduced to in-frame sequences with V and J assigned. These tables do not hold every clone; where another copy was compared, an unresolved V gene accounts for under half, and the others remain unexplained. V and J calls and clone size follow that table, whereas D and trimming were derived from the DNA. For this sample the table gives hundreds of thousands of clones, of which about 76% were detected only once. Under 15% of the sample goes to the ten largest clones.

On the study overall, not on this receptor specifically: Sampling was restricted to blood, and TCR repertoires in tissues likely differ from the TCR repertoires found in blood. Based on pairwise subsampling, the degree of clonotype sharing among donors was expected to be affected by sequencing depth. The genetic and exposure-history diversity represented was limited by the small number of donors.

The germline V gene encodes CDR1 MNHNS and CDR2 SASEGT. After removal of 1 base from V and 3 bases from J, the junction retains 7 bases not matched to a gene. The CDR3 contains 16 residues, cysteine and phenylalanine counted. The entry retains the CDR3 DNA only, 48 bases that are in frame from base 1. Recombination linked TRBV6-1 to TRBJ2-7; 9 of the junction bases match TRBD2. Sequenced input: PBMCs. This receptor was taken from a woman aged 35 to 49 in good health. Some clones in this sample may be carry-over from other donors' samples. The DNA sequence is as follows: TGTGCCAGCAGTGAAGAACCTAGCGGGGATTTCTACGAGCAGTACTTC. Its coded protein is CASSEEPSGDFYEQYF.